Presented here are 27 T cell receptor beta chains from one specimen sequenced in a study of T cells in Graves' hyperthyroidism and ophthalmopathy. Amplified regions were TCR beta CDR3 sequences from RNA transcripts. Primed by the HTBI set, a first-round RT-PCR was run on the TCR CDR3. A single record per CDR3 protein comes from TCRdb applying MiXCR to the multiplex PCR reads. The sample has fewer than 650,000 distinct CDR3 sequences; approximately 13% are singletons. The sample consisted of blood. The receptors were sampled from a woman younger than 45 with Graves' hyperthyroidism that later progressed to Graves' ophthalmopathy.

The table lists this clonotype with many counts. This chain uses TRBV3-1 with TRBJ2-1; D unresolved. V shed 8 bases and J shed 6 bases, with 14 bases lying between them. Germline loops: CDR1 LGHDT, CDR2 YNNKEL (reference sequence). The CDR3 sequence is 13 residues long. CDR3 sequence: CASGLGEPNEQFF. The CDR3 DNA follows: TGTGCCAGCGGGCTAGGAGAGCCCAATGAGCAGTTCTTC.

This chain links TRBV7-9 with TRBJ2-3, with 12 bases matching TRBD2. Trimming at V came to 5 bases and at J to 3 bases, leaving 15 bases not matched to a gene. The CDR3 is made up of 19 amino acids. CDR1 and CDR2 from the germline V gene are SEHNR and FQNEAQ (reference sequence). In DNA form, the CDR3 reads TGTGCCAGCAGCAAAGGGCGGCCCATGACTAGCGGGAGTACAGATACGCAGTATTTT. It translates to CASSKGRPMTSGSTDTQYF.

The table lists this clonotype with many counts. The chain employs TRBV28 and TRBJ2-2, with a weak D call TRBD1 (6 bases). Trimming shortened V by 10 bases and J by 0 bases, and 12 bases separated the two germline ends. Germline assignment: CDR1 MDHEN and CDR2 SYDVKM. The CDR3 is 14 amino acids. CDR3 sequence reads: CATADSPNTGELFF. In nucleotides, the CDR3 is TGTGCCACTGCGGACAGTCCGAACACCGGGGAGCTGTTTTTT.

This clonotype was observed many times. The V call is TRBV12-3 or TRBV12-4, the J call TRBJ2-7; the match to TRBD2 covers 11 bases. V shed 7 bases and J 2 bases; nucleotides not matched to a gene: 7. CDR3 length: 15 amino acids. CDR3 bases: TGTGCCAGCAAAACCGGGACTAGCGGTCCCTACGAGCAGTACTTC. It codes for CASKTGTSGPYEQYF.

This clonotype was found a few times. The chain recombines TRBV19 with TRBJ2-1; the D is unclear. Germline assignment: CDR1 LNHDA and CDR2 SQIVND (reference sequence). Trimming shortened V by 4 bases and J by 7 bases, and 11 bases separated the two germline ends. CDR3 length: 13 amino acids. Here the CDR3 reads CASSTSGQNEQFF. CDR3 coding DNA: TGTGCCAGTAGTACATCGGGCCAGAATGAGCAGTTCTTC.

This rearrangement joins TRBV11-1 to TRBJ2-7; tentatively, D is TRBD1 or TRBD2 (7 bases each). Deletions cut 2 bases from V and 9 bases from J, with 29 bases between. The CDR3 contains 18 residues. Germline CDR1 SGHAT, CDR2 FQDESV (reference sequence). The CDR3 nucleotides read TGTGCCAGCAGCTTACAACTTGGATTTGGACAGGCGGGAGAGGCGCAGTACTTC. Protein: CASSLQLGFGQAGEAQYF.

This clonotype was detected ten times or more. CDR3 protein: CASSPSGGGEEKLFF. In DNA, the CDR3 is TGTGCCAGCAGTCCCTCAGGGGGCGGGGAGGAAAAACTGTTTTTT. The rearrangement joins TRBV28 to TRBJ1-4, with 8 nucleotides matching TRBD1. Germline V gene sequence: CDR1 MDHEN, CDR2 SYDVKM. Unmatched junction bases numbered 10, after V lost 5 bases and J lost 8 bases. The CDR3 consists of 15 residues.

This clonotype was seen only a few times. The final CDR3 position lacks the conserved phenylalanine or tryptophan, pointing to a likely read error. The chain links TRBV5-1 to TRBJ2-5, with 13 bases fitting TRBD2. The CDR3 is 17 residues long. Trimming took 2 bases from V and 4 from J; bases not matched to a gene: 8. Germline loops: CDR1 SGHRS, CDR2 YFSETQ. Written as DNA, the CDR3 is TGCGCCAGCAGCTTCGGGACTAGCGGGATATTGGGAGAGACCCAGTACCTC. Protein: CASSFGTSGILGETQYL.

This clonotype was recorded many times. This chain links TRBV30 with TRBJ1-3; maybe TRBD1 (5 bases). From germline, CDR1 is GTSNPN and CDR2 SVGIG (reference sequence). The V end was cut by 8 bases, the J end by 4 bases, with 12 bases between. This CDR3 region has 12 residues. This chain's CDR3 is CALGGSGNTIYF. The CDR3 nucleotides read TGTGCCCTTGGGGGATCAGGAAACACCATATATTTT.

Only a few counts were recorded for this clonotype. V gene TRBV24-1 combines with J gene TRBJ2-1, with a weak D call TRBD1 (7 bases). From germline, CDR1 is KGHDR and CDR2 SFDVKD. Trimming pared 8 bases from V and 8 bases from J, leaving 21 bases between. This CDR3 comprises 15 residues. The CDR3 nucleotides are TGTGCCACCACATCGGGGGACAGCGTCAGCGATGAGCAGTTCTTC. This encodes CATTSGDSVSDEQFF.

This clonotype was seen a few times. The chain is built from TRBV5-6 and TRBJ1-5; 9 bases fit TRBD1. The CDR3 length is 15 residues. With 6 bases clipped from V and 7 bases from J, the junction kept 11 bases outside the gene matches. Germline V gene lookup returns CDR1 SGHDT and CDR2 YYEEEE. In DNA form, the CDR3 reads TGTGCCAGCACCAAACTTGACAGGGGGGACCAGCCCCAGCATTTT. Translating gives CASTKLDRGDQPQHF. The full variable domain, its missing parts supplied by reference TRBV5-6 and TRBJ1-5, is DAGVTQSPTHLIKTRGQQVTLRCSPKSGHDTVSWYQQALGQGPQFIFQYYEEEERQRGNFPDRFSGHQFPNYSSELNVNALLLGDSALYLCASTKLDRGDQPQHFGDGTRLSIL.

This clonotype was picked up a small number of times. V usage is TRBV25-1 and J usage is TRBJ2-5, with D possibly matching TRBD2 (5 bases). The CDR3 totals 11 residues. The germline V gene encodes CDR1 MGHDK and CDR2 SYGVNS. Trimming removed 3 bases at V and 14 bases at J, with 13 bases between. CDR3 protein: CASSDGGGTYF. CDR3 coding DNA: TGTGCCAGCAGTGATGGAGGAGGCACTTACTTC.

The V and J genes are TRBV11-2 and TRBJ2-4, with D possibly matching TRBD1 (6 bases). The CDR3 runs to 15 residues. The V gene's germline CDR1 is SGHAT and CDR2 FQNNGV. V lost 5 bases, J lost 13 bases, and 24 bases lay in between. CDR3 region: CASSPLGQQRDDQYF. The CDR3 nucleotides read TGTGCCAGCAGCCCGTTAGGACAGCAACGAGACGACCAGTACTTC.

This chain links TRBV5-1 with TRBJ1-1; the D is unclear. The CDR3 has 17 amino acids. Germline values: CDR1 SGHRS, CDR2 YFSETQ. Trimming shortened V by 0 bases and J by 0 bases, and 15 bases separated the two germline ends. CDR3 nucleotide sequence: TGCGCCAGCAGCTTGGCCGTGGGTCCCCCCATGAACACTGAAGCTTTCTTT. Protein product: CASSLAVGPPMNTEAFF. Full variable domain (missing parts from reference TRBV5-1 and TRBJ1-1): KAGVTQTPRYLIKTRGQQVTLSCSPISGHRSVSWYQQTPGQGLQFLFEYFSETQRNKGNFPGRFSGRQFSNSRSEMNVSTLELGDSALYLCASSLAVGPPMNTEAFFGQGTRLTVV.

This clonotype was seen more than once but under ten times. The chain combines TRBV20-1 with TRBJ1-2; the D gene is possibly TRBD1 (6 bases). CDR1 DFQATT and CDR2 SNEGSKA come from the germline V gene (reference sequence). V was shortened by 5 bases and J by 3 bases, with 10 bases between the two germline ends. CDR3 length: 12 amino acids. This CDR3 reads CSADGGDYGYTF. CDR3 coding DNA: TGCAGTGCTGACGGGGGCGACTATGGCTACACCTTC.

Many counts were recorded for this clonotype. The chain joins TRBV24-1 to TRBJ2-7, with TRBD1 matching over 8 bases. This CDR3 is built from 14 residues. With V trimmed by 5 bases and J by 5 bases, 7 bases remained unmatched. Germline lookup yields CDR1 KGHDR and CDR2 SFDVKD. CDR3 DNA: TGTGCCACCAGTGCCGCGGACAGGGCCGACGAGCAGTACTTC. Translated: CATSAADRADEQYF.

This clonotype has more than one count but fewer than ten. V and J are TRBV12-5 and TRBJ1-6, with unresolved D. Trimming removed 6 bases at V and 10 bases at J, with 10 bases between. Germline CDR1 LGHNT, CDR2 FRNRAP. The CDR3 extends over 12 amino acids. CDR3 protein: CASGPPGSPLHF. CDR3 in DNA: TGTGCTAGTGGACCACCTGGATCACCCCTCCACTTT.

This clonotype was detected many times. The chain is built from TRBV6-6 and TRBJ2-3, with a weak D call TRBD2 (5 bases). Trimming took off 2 bases at V and 4 bases at J, with 13 bases between the two ends. Germline values: CDR1 MNHNY, CDR2 SVGAGI (reference sequence). This CDR3 has 15 residues. The CDR3 sequence: CASSYRLRGPDTQYF. The DNA for the CDR3 is TGTGCCAGCAGTTACCGCCTGCGAGGGCCAGATACGCAGTATTTT.

This clonotype has only a few counts. This rearrangement joins TRBV12-3 or TRBV12-4 to TRBJ2-6; D is unresolved. The CDR3 runs 15 residues. V gave up 6 bases and J gave up 0 bases, with 9 bases separating them. This chain's CDR3 is CASRKELSGANVLTF. CDR3 DNA sequence: TGTGCCAGCAGGAAGGAGCTCTCTGGGGCCAACGTCCTGACTTTC.

This clonotype came up once. The V gene is TRBV15, the J gene TRBJ2-5; 9 positions match TRBD2. With V trimmed by 0 bases and J by 5 bases, 10 bases remained unmatched. There are 17 residues in the CDR3. Germline loops: CDR1 LNHNV, CDR2 YYDKDF (reference sequence). CDR3 loop: CATSRDRGGRAGETQYF. The CDR3 DNA reads as TGTGCCACCAGCAGAGATCGGGGCGGGAGGGCCGGGGAGACCCAGTACTTC. The entire variable domain, with the rest obtained from reference TRBV15 and TRBJ2-5, is as follows: DAMVIQNPRYQVTQFGKPVTLSCSQTLNHNVMYWYQQKSSQAPKLLFHYYDKDFNNEADTPDNFQSRRPNTSFCFLDIRSPGLGDTAMYLCATSRDRGGRAGETQYFGPGTRLLVL.

This clonotype was detected ten times or more. CDR3 protein: CASSLQSGVQHF. The CDR3 region has the DNA TGTGCCAGCAGCCTTCAAAGCGGGGTCCAGCATTTT. The J gene is TRBJ1-5, the V gene TRBV12-3 or TRBV12-4; D is unclear. This CDR3 region has 12 residues. Trimming removed 6 bases at V and 12 bases at J, with 15 bases between.

This clonotype was detected only once. The chain combines TRBV2 with TRBJ2-5, with 10 bases that match TRBD1. Per germline, CDR1 SNHLY and CDR2 FYNNEI. Trimming removed 5 bases from V and 5 bases from J; junction bases left unmatched: 5. This CDR3 contains 14 residues. CDR3 nucleotide sequence: TGTGCCAGCAGTCGGACAGGGGGGGAGGAGACCCAGTACTTC. This codes for CASSRTGGEETQYF.

This clonotype was picked up many times. The gene calls are TRBV30 and TRBJ1-2, with a tentative D call TRBD1 (6 bases). Deletions cut 3 bases from V and 5 bases from J, with 19 bases between. The CDR3 runs to 15 residues. Per the germline V gene, CDR1 is GTSNPN and CDR2 is SVGIG (reference sequence). DNA of the CDR3: TGTGCCTGGAGAGCAGTGGACAGCGAGCCTTATGGCTACACCTTC. Translated, it gives CAWRAVDSEPYGYTF.

Here the CDR3 DNA reads TGTGCCAGTAGTTCAGCTGGCGGACTCACAGATACGCAGTATTTT. Translating gives CASSSAGGLTDTQYF. This chain uses TRBV19 with TRBJ2-3; perhaps TRBD2 as D (5 bases). CDR1 LNHDA and CDR2 SQIVND come from the germline V gene (reference sequence). The V end lost 5 bases, the J end lost 2 bases, and 14 bases lay between the germline ends. This CDR3 is 15 amino acids long. The variable domain in full, with the rest retrieved from reference TRBV19 and TRBJ2-3, is DGGITQSPKYLFRKEGQNVTLSCEQNLNHDAMYWYRQDPGQGLRLIYYSQIVNDFQKGDIAEGYSVSREKKESFPLTVTSAQKNPTAFYLCASSSAGGLTDTQYFGPGTRLTVL.

This clonotype was detected only a few times. The rearrangement joins TRBV29-1 to TRBJ2-7, with 10 bases aligning to TRBD2. This CDR3 comprises 14 residues. Germline CDR1 and CDR2: SQVTM and ANQGSEA. V dropped 4 bases and J dropped 0; count of bases not matched to a gene: 3. The DNA of the CDR3 is TGCAGCGTTGCCCGACTAGCGGGCTCCTACGAGCAGTACTTC. It is translated as CSVARLAGSYEQYF.

V is TRBV6-2 or TRBV6-3 and J is TRBJ1-2; D gene unclear. Trimming shortened V by 6 bases and J by 3 bases, and 17 bases separated the two germline ends. Germline V gives CDR1 MNHEY, CDR2 SVGEGT. This CDR3 region has 15 residues. DNA for the CDR3: TGTGCCAGCAGCCCAAATGGGGAGAAATACTATGGCTACACCTTC. Its protein is CASSPNGEKYYGYTF.

This clonotype was picked up many times. The chain couples TRBV7-9 to TRBJ2-7; 7 bases line up with TRBD1. Germline-derived CDR1 and CDR2 are SEHNR and FQNEAQ (reference sequence). V lost 5 bases and J lost 3; bases outside the gene matches: 10. The CDR3 loop spans 15 amino acids. The CDR3 loop is CASSHIDRAYYEQYF. The CDR3 DNA reads as TGTGCCAGCAGCCATATCGACAGGGCCTACTACGAGCAGTACTTC. The whole variable domain, filled in from reference TRBV7-9 and TRBJ2-7, reads DTGVSQNPRHKITKRGQNVTFRCDPISEHNRLYWYRQTLGQGPEFLTYFQNEAQLEKSRLLSDRFSAERPKGSFSTLEIQRTEQGDSAMYLCASSHIDRAYYEQYFGPGTRLTVT.